One T cell receptor (beta chain) is described in this entry. The data derive from a study of blood T cell repertoires in COVID-19. Study at large: Acute-phase and convalescent COVID-19 samples originated in the United States, Italy and Spain. T cells, B-cell-depleted T cells, or PBMCs supplied cDNA or gDNA.

Trimming stripped 4 bases from V and 2 bases from J, with 15 bases between. From germline, CDR1 is KGHSH and CDR2 LQKENI. The CDR3 is made up of 15 amino acids. Produced via immunoSEQ multiplex PCR; TCRdb's table is partial and in-frame only. The table includes 250,000 or so clones, roughly 89% detected once. The material sequenced was peripheral blood. The sequence came from a woman aged 55-75 years with COVID-19, enrolled during active disease. The V and J genes are TRBV18 and TRBJ2-7, with D unresolved. In DNA form, the CDR3 reads TGTGCCAGCTCACAAGACCGAGGTGCCCCCTACGAGCAGTACTTC. This sequence encodes CASSQDRGAPYEQYF.